Each of the 2 T cell receptor beta chains below was sequenced from the same sample in a study of cytomegalovirus exposure and HLA in healthy donors. Researchers ran the PCR with 60 Vbeta and 13 Jbeta primers. Only in-frame clones appear in the TCRdb table, and some are missing; sequencing was by immunoSEQ multiplex PCR. In total, the table holds approximately 120,000 clones. Sequenced material: PBMCs. Every receptor here comes from a man aged 40-50 years in good health and CMV-seronegative.

The rearrangement uses TRBV5-1 and TRBJ2-2, with 9 bases identical to TRBD2. The V gene's germline CDR1 is SGHRS and CDR2 YFSETQ. This CDR3 has 16 amino acids. V lost 0 bases and J lost 5; bases outside the gene matches: 5. CDR3 nucleotide sequence: TGCGCCAGCAGCTTGGGTAGCGGGAGCGGAACCGGGGAGCTGTTTTTT. Its translation: CASSLGSGSGTGELFF. Full variable domain (missing parts from reference TRBV5-1 and TRBJ2-2): KAGVTQTPRYLIKTRGQQVTLSCSPISGHRSVSWYQQTPGQGLQFLFEYFSETQRNKGNFPGRFSGRQFSNSRSEMNVSTLELGDSALYLCASSLGSGSGTGELFFGEGSRLTVL.

The chain combines TRBV6-5 with TRBJ1-1, with D perhaps matching TRBD1 (5 bases). Germline V gives CDR1 MNHEY, CDR2 SVGAGI. The V gene lost 4 bases and the J gene lost 0 bases, with 12 bases spanning the gap. This CDR3 contains 15 residues. Here the CDR3 DNA reads TGTGCCAGCAGTTTTTATCGACAGTTGAACACTGAAGCTTTCTTT. It translates to CASSFYRQLNTEAFF.